This entry lists 5 T cell receptor beta chains sequenced from one sample in a study of blood T cells in healthy people across ages. Then a second PCR, running about 7 to 11 cycles, was carried out with a sample-barcoded 5' primer and a J-beta primer mix. A single record per CDR3 protein comes from TCRdb applying MiXCR to the 5' RACE reads. The sample lists 850,000 to 1,000,000 distinct CDR3 sequences, about 44% occurring once. The sample consisted of blood. The receptors stem from a man aged 25-40 years in good health.

The J gene is TRBJ1-2, the V gene TRBV6-1; D gene ambiguous. The CDR3 runs 12 residues. The V end lost 3 bases, the J end lost 8 bases, and 10 bases lay between the germline ends. From germline, CDR1 is MNHNS and CDR2 SASEGT. CDR3 in DNA: TGTGCCAGCAGTGACGCGGGGATGGGCTACACCTTC. Protein product: CASSDAGMGYTF.

This chain links TRBV6-4 with TRBJ2-1; TRBD2 matches 16 bases. From germline, CDR1 is MRHNA and CDR2 SNTAGT. The ends lost 2 bases at V and 11 bases at J; junction bases unmatched: 6. The CDR3 has 16 residues. This CDR3 is CASSDHGTSGGDKQFF. For the CDR3, the DNA is TGTGCCAGCAGTGACCACGGGACTAGCGGGGGGGATAAGCAGTTCTTC.

This clonotype turned up a few times. This chain connects TRBV27 to TRBJ1-2; unclear D gene. The germline V gene has CDR1 MNHEY and CDR2 SMNVEV (reference sequence). The V and J ends lost 6 bases and 8 bases respectively, with 19 bases between them. The CDR3 is 14 residues long. The CDR3: CASRPRFEGRGYTF. The DNA for the CDR3 is TGTGCCAGCAGACCCCGCTTTGAGGGTCGGGGCTACACCTTC.

The J gene is TRBJ2-3, the V gene TRBV4-3; D remains ambiguous. The CDR3 contains 15 residues. Germline CDR1 and CDR2: LGHNA and YSLEER. Trimming removed 0 bases from V and 7 bases from J, with 14 bases in between. The CDR3, as DNA: TGCGCCAGCAGCCAAGAATGGTCCGGAATACATACGCAGTATTTT. Residues: CASSQEWSGIHTQYF.

In its sample, this clonotype was seen many times. J is TRBJ2-3 and V is TRBV4-2, with TRBD2 matching over 8 bases. This CDR3 region has 17 residues. Germline V gene sequence: CDR1 LGHNA, CDR2 YNFKEQ. The ends lost 0 bases at V and 1 base at J; junction bases unmatched: 6. The CDR3, as DNA: TGTGCCAGCAGCCAAGAAACGGGAGCGGGGGGCACAGATACGCAGTATTTT. Translated: CASSQETGAGGTDTQYF.